Sequencing of this T cell receptor (beta chain) was carried out in a study of blood T cells in healthy people across ages. The germline V and J ends were trimmed by 5 bases and 7 bases, with 18 bases remaining between them. This CDR3 comprises 14 residues. Per the germline V gene, CDR1 is DFQATT and CDR2 is SNEGSKA (reference sequence). Of note for this clonotype: Its antigen remains unknown.

The second PCR ran about 6 to 12 cycles with a sample-barcoded 5' primer and J-beta primers. Tagging of each cDNA molecule was performed by a template-switch adaptor with 12 random nucleotides. Every sample produced at least 2.5 million CDR3-containing paired-end reads. MiXCR, applied by TCRdb to the 5' RACE reads, yields one record per CDR3 protein. The sample comprises under 750,000 distinct CDR3 sequences, 47% of which are singletons, and around 25% rests with the top ten. Whole-study results and caveats: Considered underestimates were the diversity estimates obtained from one million T cells.

Isolated PBMCs totaled at least 6.5 million in each sample. The receptor's source is a man at least 80 years old in good health. This chain uses TRBV20-1 with TRBJ1-3; D call uncertain. Sequencing was performed on blood. For the CDR3, the DNA is TGCAGTGCTCAGACGCGGGATTCCCGGAACACCATATATTTT. This encodes CSAQTRDSRNTIYF.